The 11 T cell receptor beta chains presented below share a single source sample, sequenced in a study of patients and donors after allogeneic stem cell transplantation. TCRdb used MiXCR to reprocess the RT-PCR reads, holding one entry per CDR3 protein. This sample carries some 960,000 distinct CDR3 sequences, about 20% of them seen once, and the ten largest clones take roughly 6%. Sequences were obtained from blood, either unsorted or a sorted T cell fraction (not recorded which). The receptor source for this set is a human donor who was either an allogeneic HSCT recipient or a stem cell or donor lymphocyte infusion donor (not recorded which). It is not recorded whose cells these are; they may come from a transplant donor.

In this sample, this clonotype turned up a few times. The chain is built from TRBV25-1 and TRBJ1-2; D perhaps matches TRBD1 (5 bases). V was cut by 1 base and J by 8 bases, with 17 bases left in between. This CDR3 spans 15 amino acids. Germline V gives CDR1 MGHDK, CDR2 SYGVNS. The CDR3 region is CASSELTGDVAGYTF. The CDR3 region has the DNA TGTGCCAGCAGTGAATTAACGGGGGATGTGGCGGGCTACACCTTC.

This clonotype showed up just a few times. The chain combines TRBV9 with TRBJ2-2; no definite D call. CDR3 length equals 15 residues. The germline V and J ends were trimmed by 0 bases and 1 base, with 7 bases remaining between them. Germline V gene lookup returns CDR1 SGDLS and CDR2 YYNGEE. The CDR3 region has the DNA TGTGCCAGCAGCGTAGGCCAACTGAACACCGGGGAGCTGTTTTTT. Encoded protein: CASSVGQLNTGELFF.

J is TRBJ2-3 and V is TRBV7-2; 13 nucleotides line up with TRBD2. The CDR3 contains 17 residues. The J segment lost 2 bases and the V segment lost 4 bases, leaving 6 bases of the junction unmatched. Germline V gives CDR1 SGHTA, CDR2 FQGNSA. As DNA, the CDR3 is TGTGCCAGCAGCTCGCGACTAGCGGGGGGCATCACAGATACGCAGTATTTT. As protein: CASSSRLAGGITDTQYF.

The rearrangement links TRBV5-1 to TRBJ1-1; D is undetermined. CDR1 and CDR2 (germline): SGHRS, YFSETQ. Trimming took off 1 base at V and 5 bases at J, with 12 bases between the two ends. CDR3 length: 14 amino acids. In nucleotides, the CDR3 is TGCGCCAGCAGCTTGAGTAGGGAATGGACTGAAGCTTTCTTT. This gives the protein CASSLSREWTEAFF. The full variable domain, in which reference TRBV5-1 and TRBJ1-1 provide the parts outside the CDR3, is KAGVTQTPRYLIKTRGQQVTLSCSPISGHRSVSWYQQTPGQGLQFLFEYFSETQRNKGNFPGRFSGRQFSNSRSEMNVSTLELGDSALYLCASSLSREWTEAFFGQGTRLTVV.

This clonotype was observed a handful of times. The chain combines TRBV7-9 with TRBJ2-5; the D is unclear. This CDR3 has 12 residues. Trimming removed 6 bases at V and 4 bases at J, with 9 bases between. Germline CDR1 is SEHNR and CDR2 is FQNEAQ (reference sequence). The CDR3 loop reads CASRRNRETQYF. The CDR3 bases are TGTGCCAGCAGAAGAAATCGAGAGACCCAGTACTTC.

This clonotype came up many times. This chain connects TRBV4-3 to TRBJ2-3; no reliable D call. Looked up from germline, CDR1 is LGHNA and CDR2 is YSLEER. Trimming took 4 bases from V and 4 from J, leaving 15 bases between them. This CDR3 contains 15 residues. The CDR3 sequence is CASSLVDRAADTQYF. Written as DNA, the CDR3 is TGCGCCAGCAGCCTCGTAGACCGCGCGGCAGATACGCAGTATTTT.

The chain joins TRBV5-6 to TRBJ2-7; 12 bases are a match to TRBD2. J lost 5 bases, V lost 4 bases, and 7 bases had no gene match. In germline, CDR1 is SGHDT, CDR2 YYEEEE. The CDR3 is made up of 15 amino acids. CDR3 sequence reads: CASSLRTSGNNEQYF. In DNA, the CDR3 is TGTGCCAGCAGCCTCAGGACTAGCGGGAACAACGAGCAGTACTTC.

This clonotype has just a few counts. The CDR3 loop reads CASSMGTSGGLQFF. The CDR3 nucleotides read TGTGCCAGCAGCATGGGGACTAGCGGGGGGTTGCAGTTCTTC. This chain connects TRBV7-2 to TRBJ2-1; the match to TRBD2 covers 15 bases. Per germline, CDR1 SGHTA and CDR2 FQGNSA. The CDR3 covers 14 residues. Trimming cost V 5 bases and J 12 bases; bases outside gene matches: 5.

This clonotype was recorded a few times. V usage is TRBV29-1 and J usage is TRBJ2-7; 7 positions match TRBD1. The germline gives CDR1 SQVTM, CDR2 ANQGSEA. CDR3 size: 13 residues. V lost 4 bases to trimming and J lost 3 bases; unmatched junction nucleotides: 6. CDR3 bases: TGCAGCGTTGGGGGACAGAGATTCTACGAGCAGTACTTC. It translates to CSVGGQRFYEQYF.

The chain is built from TRBV12-3 or TRBV12-4 and TRBJ2-3; TRBD1 might be the D (5 bases). This CDR3 is built from 15 residues. Trimming cost V 6 bases and J 4 bases, with 17 bases left between them. The CDR3 sequence: CASSEAGKSADTQYF. The CDR3 bases are TGTGCCAGCAGCGAAGCAGGGAAGTCGGCAGATACGCAGTATTTT.

This clonotype was found a few times. The rearrangement links TRBV20-1 to TRBJ1-5; maybe TRBD1 (5 bases). The germline V and J ends were trimmed by 2 bases and 4 bases, with 15 bases remaining between them. CDR1 is DFQATT and CDR2 is SNEGSKA in the germline V gene (reference sequence). The CDR3 has 15 residues. The CDR3 loop is CSARTVGAVNQPQHF. CDR3 bases: TGCAGTGCTAGAACCGTTGGGGCAGTAAATCAGCCCCAGCATTTT.